This note documents a single TCR beta chain sequence. Its antigen is still unknown. The data were obtained in a study of cytomegalovirus exposure and HLA in healthy donors. Overall study context: Caucasian-associated ancestry cluster membership applied to approximately 81% of 398 genotyped donors. General study findings and limits: Fewer N-insertions than the approximately 700-donor mean were reportedly shown by an Asian-associated ancestry cluster in a later analysis. Per a later analysis, approximately 16,000 TCR beta sequences showed association with HLA alleles at 0.05 false discovery rate.

Vbeta (60) and Jbeta (13) primers were used in the PCR. Clones were read by immunoSEQ multiplex PCR, and TCRdb kept only the in-frame ones, dropping some. The sample lists roughly 150,000 clones, approximately 78% occurring once. The specimen was PBMCs. This TCR derives from a girl between 2 and 10 years old in good health and CMV-seropositive.

CDR3: CAWSIKGGTYEQYF. Here the CDR3 DNA reads TGTGCCTGGAGTATCAAGGGAGGGACCTACGAGCAGTACTTC. The chain employs TRBV30 and TRBJ2-7; 7 bases agree with TRBD2. J lost 2 bases, V lost 2 bases, and 6 bases had no gene match. This CDR3 spans 14 amino acids. Germline values: CDR1 GTSNPN, CDR2 SVGIG (reference sequence).